A single sample gave rise to the 27 T cell receptor beta chains below, sequenced in a study of cytomegalovirus exposure and HLA in healthy donors. The PCR was carried out with 60 Vbeta primers and 13 Jbeta primers. Sequencing was performed with immunoSEQ multiplex PCR; in TCRdb, only in-frame clones are kept and a portion is missing. The sample carries just over 150,000 clones, approximately 80% recorded once. The sequenced sample was PBMCs. The receptors here all came from a male donor in good health and CMV-seropositive.

The chain couples TRBV18 to TRBJ1-2; D remains ambiguous. Germline lookup yields CDR1 KGHSH and CDR2 LQKENI. Between the trimmed V and J ends, which lost 4 bases and 4 bases, there was a span of 13 bases. The CDR3 is 14 amino acids. CDR3 loop: CASSLGREAYGYTF. In DNA form, the CDR3 reads TGTGCCAGCTCACTTGGACGGGAGGCCTATGGCTACACCTTC. The full variable domain, completed using reference TRBV18 and TRBJ1-2, is NAGVMQNPRHLVRRRGQEARLRCSPMKGHSHVYWYRQLPEEGLKFMVYLQKENIIDESGMPKERFSAEFPKEGPSILRIQQVVRGDSAAYFCASSLGREAYGYTFGSGTRLTVV.

The J gene is TRBJ1-2, the V gene TRBV28; TRBD1 aligns across 9 bases. V trimming: 5 bases; J trimming: 4 bases; junction bases outside the gene matches: 14. This CDR3 comprises 17 residues. Germline CDR1 reads MDHEN; CDR2 reads SYDVKM. CDR3 sequence reads: CASSLPGQGSGFYGYTF. Written as DNA, the CDR3 is TGTGCCAGCAGTCTGCCGGGACAGGGTTCTGGTTTCTATGGCTACACCTTC.

A note on this clone: This specimen includes other DNA sequences encoding the same CDR3. The chain uses TRBV7-9 and TRBJ2-2; weak D call: TRBD2 (5 bases). The length of the CDR3 is 13 residues. Trimming cost V 1 base and J 6 bases, with 6 bases left between them. The germline V gene has CDR1 SEHNR and CDR2 FQNEAQ (reference sequence). The CDR3 region has the DNA TGTGCCAGCAGCTTAGGGGGAGCCGGGGAGCTGTTTTTT. Translating gives CASSLGGAGELFF.

CDR3 in amino acids: CASSLRQIPEAFF. In DNA form, the CDR3 reads TGTGCCAGCAGCCTACGACAGATCCCTGAAGCTTTCTTT. The chain has TRBV4-2 and TRBJ1-1, with TRBD1 as a possible D gene (5 bases). Germline assignment: CDR1 LGHNA and CDR2 YNFKEQ. Trimming took 4 bases from V and 6 from J, leaving 12 bases between them. The CDR3 runs to 13 residues.

This clone was found once. The J gene is TRBJ1-1, the V gene TRBV9; a possible D gene is TRBD1 (5 bases). This CDR3 is built from 15 residues. Looked up from germline, CDR1 is SGDLS and CDR2 is YYNGEE. Trimming cost V 0 bases and J 3 bases, with 12 bases left between them. The CDR3 DNA follows: TGTGCCAGCAGCGTAGCGGGCAGGGTGGACACTGAAGCTTTCTTT. It is translated as CASSVAGRVDTEAFF.

The chain couples TRBV5-4 to TRBJ1-2; 7 bases are shared with TRBD1. CDR3 length: 13 amino acids. Germline loops: CDR1 SGHNT, CDR2 YYREEE (reference sequence). The junction had 7 bases not matched to a gene; V was cut back by 4 bases and J by 7 bases. This CDR3 reads CASSQGQNFGYTF. The CDR3 DNA reads TGTGCCAGCAGCCAGGGACAGAATTTTGGCTACACCTTC.

This clone was detected once. The chain recombines TRBV5-1 with TRBJ2-5; TRBD2 matches at 10 bases. The J call may not be correct, given that the DNA end is closer to TRBJ2-7. The CDR3 sequence is 15 residues long. Germline V lookup: CDR1 SGHRS, CDR2 YFSETQ. The CDR3 nucleotides read TGCGCCAGCAGCCAGATAGCGGGAGGAAGAAACGAGCAGTACTTC. Protein sequence: CASSQIAGGRNEQYF.

A few counts support this clone. This chain joins TRBV5-1 and TRBJ2-7, with TRBD2 identical over 7 bases. Germline CDR1 SGHRS, CDR2 YFSETQ. J was trimmed by 0 bases and V by 5 bases; bases with no gene match: 2. There are 13 residues in the CDR3. The CDR3: CASRGGSSYEQYF. CDR3 DNA sequence: TGCGCCAGCAGAGGCGGGAGCTCCTACGAGCAGTACTTC.

The genes are TRBV30 and TRBJ2-1, with TRBD2 matching 8 bases. The CDR3 is 15 amino acids. Germline CDR1 GTSNPN, CDR2 SVGIG (reference sequence). J lost 8 bases, V lost 8 bases, and 17 bases had no gene match. CDR3 coding DNA: TGTGCCATGGACGGGAGGGAGGCCTTTCCCGATGAGCAGTTCTTC. Its protein is CAMDGREAFPDEQFF.

The chain has TRBV29-1 and TRBJ2-2, with D possibly TRBD2 on 6 matching bases. Germline loops: CDR1 SQVTM, CDR2 ANQGSEA. The length of the CDR3 is 14 residues. Trimming stripped 7 bases from V and 3 bases from J, with 15 bases between. CDR3 coding DNA: TGCAGCGCACCGGGACTGGGAGACACCGGGGAGCTGTTTTTT. Protein product: CSAPGLGDTGELFF.

This clone was observed a single time. The chain employs TRBV28 and TRBJ2-5, with D maybe TRBD1 (5 bases). With 3 bases removed from V and 11 bases from J, the gap between germline ends came to 13 bases. CDR1 is MDHEN, CDR2 SYDVKM, per germline. The CDR3 has 12 amino acids. In DNA, the CDR3 is TGTGCCAGCAGTTTCCAAAGACAGCAACAGTACTTC. The encoded protein is CASSFQRQQQYF.

V usage is TRBV18 and J usage is TRBJ1-2, with TRBD1 matching 11 bases. This CDR3 comprises 15 residues. Germline loops: CDR1 KGHSH, CDR2 LQKENI. The junction had 6 bases not matched to a gene; V was cut back by 4 bases and J by 5 bases. The CDR3 DNA reads TGTGCCAGCTCACTCCGGACAGGGGGCGGGTATGGCTACACCTTC. Its protein is CASSLRTGGGYGYTF.

This chain connects TRBV28 to TRBJ1-2; D not certain. CDR1 is MDHEN and CDR2 is SYDVKM in the germline V gene. The length of the CDR3 is 11 residues. V lost 5 bases, J lost 8 bases, and 9 bases lay in between. The chain's CDR3 is CASSRVRGYTF. The CDR3 DNA sequence: TGTGCCAGCAGTCGGGTTAGAGGCTACACCTTC.

This clone was found once. The chain joins TRBV15 to TRBJ1-2, with a possible D match to TRBD1 (5 bases). V dropped 0 bases and J dropped 8 bases, with 25 bases sitting between them. The CDR3 extends over 18 amino acids. Germline CDR1 is LNHNV and CDR2 is YYDKDF (reference sequence). CDR3 sequence (DNA): TGTGCCACCAGCAGAGATCCCCCGGCAGGGCATATAGTTCGGGGCTACACCTTC. Its translation: CATSRDPPAGHIVRGYTF. Variable domain in full (rest from reference TRBV15 and TRBJ1-2): DAMVIQNPRYQVTQFGKPVTLSCSQTLNHNVMYWYQQKSSQAPKLLFHYYDKDFNNEADTPDNFQSRRPNTSFCFLDIRSPGLGDTAMYLCATSRDPPAGHIVRGYTFGSGTRLTVV.

The rearrangement uses TRBV4-3 and TRBJ1-2; the D is unclear. The germline V gene has CDR1 LGHNA and CDR2 YSLEER. Between the trimmed V and J ends, which lost 0 bases and 1 base, there was a span of 15 bases. This CDR3 is 17 amino acids long. In DNA form, the CDR3 reads TGCGCCAGCAGCCAAGACCCGGCAGGAGGGAATAACTATGGCTACACCTTC. Translated, it gives CASSQDPAGGNNYGYTF.

The chain joins TRBV4-1 to TRBJ1-6, with D unresolved. The CDR3 has 16 residues. The germline gives CDR1 MGHRA, CDR2 YSYEKL. V was trimmed by 1 base and J by 0 bases, leaving 7 bases between them. CDR3 protein: CASSQGHSSYNSPLHF. The CDR3 bases are TGCGCCAGCAGCCAAGGACACTCCTCCTATAATTCACCCCTCCACTTT.

The chain combines TRBV7-6 with TRBJ2-1; weak D call: TRBD2 (6 bases). Germline CDR1 SGHVS, CDR2 FNYEAQ. CDR3 size: 17 residues. The germline V and J ends were trimmed by 5 bases and 7 bases, with 24 bases remaining between them. The CDR3 is CASSLPPRGVAGNEQFF. The DNA of the CDR3 is TGTGCCAGCAGCCTACCCCCGCGCGGGGTCGCGGGAAATGAGCAGTTCTTC.

The V and J genes are TRBV9 and TRBJ2-1, with 13 bases fitting TRBD2. Per germline, CDR1 SGDLS and CDR2 YYNGEE. The CDR3 is made up of 17 amino acids. The trim removed 3 bases at V and 8 bases at J, leaving 11 bases unmatched. CDR3: CASSARGGTSGMDEQFF. Here the CDR3 DNA reads TGTGCCAGCAGCGCTCGGGGAGGGACTAGCGGGATGGATGAGCAGTTCTTC.

The chain couples TRBV11-3 to TRBJ2-7, with D perhaps matching TRBD2 (5 bases). The CDR3 runs 11 residues. The germline gives CDR1 SGHNT, CDR2 YENEEA. V was pared by 5 bases and J by 8 bases, with 10 bases between. The DNA for the CDR3 is TGTGCCAGCAGCGAGGGCGATAAGCAGTACTTC. Encoded protein: CASSEGDKQYF.

This clone was picked up one time. The V call is TRBV30, the J call TRBJ2-7; 7 bases are a match to TRBD1. Per the germline V gene, CDR1 is GTSNPN and CDR2 is SVGIG (reference sequence). The CDR3 contains 12 residues. V lost 5 bases, J lost 4 bases, and 5 bases stayed unmatched. The CDR3 coding sequence is TGTGCCTGGTCAAAACAGGGGTACGAGCAGTACTTC. Amino acids: CAWSKQGYEQYF.

Regarding this clone: The junction departs from the called germline gene at one end, perhaps through a read error. V gene TRBV7-2 combines with J gene TRBJ2-2; 8 nucleotides line up with TRBD2. The germline CDR1 and CDR2 sequences are SGHTA and FQGNSA. This CDR3 has 16 residues. Here the CDR3 reads CASSLATSGKHRGAVF. The CDR3, as DNA: TGTGCCAGCAGCTTAGCTACTAGCGGAAAACACCGGGGAGCTGTTTTT.

In nucleotides, the CDR3 is TGTGCCAGCAGCCCCGACGGGACAGGGGGTGAACCTAGAGAGCAGTACTTC. As protein: CASSPDGTGGEPREQYF. This chain joins TRBV7-3 and TRBJ2-7, with 11 bases aligning to TRBD1. Germline V gives CDR1 SGHTA, CDR2 FQGTGA. The junction had 16 bases not matched to a gene; V was cut back by 5 bases and J by 7 bases. The CDR3 extends over 17 amino acids.

CDR3 region: CASSPGQGVRQPQHF. CDR3 nucleotides: TGTGCCAGCTCACCAGGACAGGGGGTGAGGCAGCCCCAGCATTTT. The V gene is TRBV18, the J gene TRBJ1-5; TRBD1 matches at 10 bases. V was pared by 2 bases and J by 7 bases, with 5 bases of the junction left unmatched. The germline CDR1 and CDR2 sequences are KGHSH and LQKENI. This CDR3 is built from 15 residues.

This chain's CDR3 is CASSLGHLGAVSYNEQFF. As DNA, the CDR3 is TGTGCCAGCAGCCTCGGACACCTTGGGGCGGTTTCCTACAATGAGCAGTTCTTC. The chain is built from TRBV7-2 and TRBJ2-1, with D tentatively TRBD1 (5 bases). The CDR3 is made up of 18 amino acids. Per the germline V gene, CDR1 is SGHTA and CDR2 is FQGNSA. Trimming stripped 5 bases from V and 1 base from J, with 21 bases between.

There are a few counts of this clone. This rearrangement joins TRBV6-5 to TRBJ2-7; 7 bases line up with TRBD1. Germline lookup yields CDR1 MNHEY and CDR2 SVGAGI. V shed 5 bases and J 4 bases; nucleotides not matched to a gene: 8. The CDR3 length is 14 residues. The CDR3 DNA follows: TGTGCCAGCAGTGAATCCGGGACAGAATACGAGCAGTACTTC. This sequence encodes CASSESGTEYEQYF.

The rearrangement uses TRBV19 and TRBJ2-1; TRBD2 might be the D (6 bases). CDR3 size: 16 residues. In germline, CDR1 is LNHDA, CDR2 SQIVND (reference sequence). The ends were cut back, 3 bases at V and 6 bases at J, with 18 bases in the middle. The DNA for the CDR3 is TGTGCCAGTAGTATTCTAGGGCCTAGCGTTCCCAATGAGCAGTTCTTC. Its protein is CASSILGPSVPNEQFF.

The chain uses TRBV27 and TRBJ1-3; D call uncertain. The germline CDR1 and CDR2 sequences are MNHEY and SMNVEV (reference sequence). Trimming removed 7 bases at V and 0 bases at J, with 7 bases between. The CDR3 sequence is 13 residues long. CDR3 DNA: TGTGCCAGCATGGTGAGCTCTGGAAACACCATATATTTT. Residues: CASMVSSGNTIYF.